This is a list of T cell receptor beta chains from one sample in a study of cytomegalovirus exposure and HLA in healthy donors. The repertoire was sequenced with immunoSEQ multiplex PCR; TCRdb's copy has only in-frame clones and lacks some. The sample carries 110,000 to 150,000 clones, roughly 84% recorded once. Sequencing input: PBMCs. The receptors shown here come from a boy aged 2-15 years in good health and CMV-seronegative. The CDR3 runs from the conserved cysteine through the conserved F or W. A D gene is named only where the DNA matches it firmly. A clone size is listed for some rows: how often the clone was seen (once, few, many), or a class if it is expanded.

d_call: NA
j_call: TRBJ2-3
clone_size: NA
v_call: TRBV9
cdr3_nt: TGTGCCAGCAGCGCTAGAAGCGGTACTAGCACAGATACGCAGTATTTT
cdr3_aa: CASSARSGTSTDTQYF

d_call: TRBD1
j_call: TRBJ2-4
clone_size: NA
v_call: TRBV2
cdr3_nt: TGTGCCAGCAGGGGACAGGATCCGCCAAACATTCAGTACTTC
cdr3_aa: CASRGQDPPNIQYF

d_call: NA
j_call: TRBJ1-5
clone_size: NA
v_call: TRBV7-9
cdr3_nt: TGTGCCAGCAGCTTATCTGGGGGGAGCAATCAGCCCCAGCATTTT
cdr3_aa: CASSLSGGSNQPQHF

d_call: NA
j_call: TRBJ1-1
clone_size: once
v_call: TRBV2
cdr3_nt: TGTGCCAGCAGTGTTAGGAACACTGAAGCTTTCTTT
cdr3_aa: CASSVRNTEAFF

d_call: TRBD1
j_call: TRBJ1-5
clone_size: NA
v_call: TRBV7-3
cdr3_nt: TGTGCCAGCAGCTATGGACAGGGTTGGGAGCCCCAGCATTTT
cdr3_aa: CASSYGQGWEPQHF

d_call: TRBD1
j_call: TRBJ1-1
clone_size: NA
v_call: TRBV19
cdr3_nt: TGTGCCAGTAGTATAACAGGACCCGGGACAGAGTCTTTTTGGGACACTGAAGCTTTCTTT
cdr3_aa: CASSITGPGTESFWDTEAFF

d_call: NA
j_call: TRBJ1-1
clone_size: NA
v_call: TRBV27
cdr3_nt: TGTGCCAGCAGTTTATCGATCGGCCTGGGAGGTGGCAGGCGGAACACTGAAGCTTTCTTT
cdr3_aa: CASSLSIGLGGGRRNTEAFF

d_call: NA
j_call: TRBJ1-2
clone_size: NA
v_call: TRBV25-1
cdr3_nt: TGTGCCAGCGCTGGTGGTCGTGAGGGGAGGGGTTATGGCTACACCTTC
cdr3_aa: CASAGGREGRGYGYTF

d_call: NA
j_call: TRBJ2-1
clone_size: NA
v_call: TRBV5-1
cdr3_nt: TGCGCCAGCAGGGGCCGTTGGGGGCTGGTCAATGAGCAGTTCTTC
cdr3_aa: CASRGRWGLVNEQFF

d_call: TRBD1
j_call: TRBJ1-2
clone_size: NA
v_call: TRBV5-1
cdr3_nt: TGCGCCAGCAGCTTGGGGGACAGGGTGAAAGGGGGCTACACCTTC
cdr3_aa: CASSLGDRVKGGYTF

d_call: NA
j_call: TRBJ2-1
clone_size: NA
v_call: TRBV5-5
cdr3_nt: TGTGCCAGCAGCCTTAGCGGAACCTCCTACAATGAGCAGTTCTTC
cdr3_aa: CASSLSGTSYNEQFF

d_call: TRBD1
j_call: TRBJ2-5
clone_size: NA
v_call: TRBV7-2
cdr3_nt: TGTGCCAGCAGCTCTGAGACAGGGGTAAGACAAGAGACCCAGTACTTC
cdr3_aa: CASSSETGVRQETQYF

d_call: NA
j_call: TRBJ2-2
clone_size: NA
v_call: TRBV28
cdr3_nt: TGTGCCAGCAGTTTATTGTCGGGGAACACCGGGGAGCTGTTTTTT
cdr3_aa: CASSLLSGNTGELFF

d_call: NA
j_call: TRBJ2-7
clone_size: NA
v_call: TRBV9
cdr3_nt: TGTGCCAGCAGCGCCACAAGCCGCCCATTGGGCACCTACGAGCAGTACTTC
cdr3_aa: CASSATSRPLGTYEQYF

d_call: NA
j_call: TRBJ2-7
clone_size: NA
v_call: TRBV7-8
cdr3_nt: TGTGCCAGCAGCTTAGGGCAGGGGCCGTCCTACGAGCAGTACTTC
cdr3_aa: CASSLGQGPSYEQYF

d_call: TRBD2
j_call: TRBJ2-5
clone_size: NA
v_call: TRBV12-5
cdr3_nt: TGTGCTAGTGGTTTGGACCCCCTCTCGCGGGGGTTCCAAGGGTCCCAGTACTTC
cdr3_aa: CASGLDPLSRGFQGSQYF

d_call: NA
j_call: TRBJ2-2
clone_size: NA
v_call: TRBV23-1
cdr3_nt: TGCGCCAGCAGTCAATCGTGCCTGCCCTTAATGGAGCGCGGGAACACCGGGGAGCTGTTTTTT
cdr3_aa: CASSQSCLPLMERGNTGELFF

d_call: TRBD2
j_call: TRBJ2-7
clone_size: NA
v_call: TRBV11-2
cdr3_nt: TGTGCCAGCAGCTTAGGGGGTAGCGGGACTAACTCCTACGAGCAGTACTTC
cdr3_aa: CASSLGGSGTNSYEQYF

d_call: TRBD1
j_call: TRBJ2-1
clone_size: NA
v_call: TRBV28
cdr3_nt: TGTGCCAGCAGCCTGACAGGGCCGGTCAATGAGCAGTTCTTC
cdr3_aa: CASSLTGPVNEQFF

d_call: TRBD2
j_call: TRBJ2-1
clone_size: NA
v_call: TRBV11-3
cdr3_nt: TGTGCCAGCAGCTTACTAGCGGGAGCCGATGAGCAGTTCTTC
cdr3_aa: CASSLLAGADEQFF

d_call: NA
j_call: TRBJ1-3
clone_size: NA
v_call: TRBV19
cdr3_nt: TGTGCCAGTCGCGTCGAAACAGGGAGCTCTGGAAACACCATATATTTT
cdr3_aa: CASRVETGSSGNTIYF

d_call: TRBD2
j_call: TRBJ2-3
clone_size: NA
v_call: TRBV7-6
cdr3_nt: TGTGCCAGCAGCTTAACTAGCGGGAGCGGGGCAGATACGCAGTATTTT
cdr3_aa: CASSLTSGSGADTQYF

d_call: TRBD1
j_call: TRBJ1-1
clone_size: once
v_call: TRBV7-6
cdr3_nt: TGTGCCAGCAGCTTAGCCGGGACAGGGACCTTGAACACTGAAGCTTTCTTT
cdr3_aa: CASSLAGTGTLNTEAFF

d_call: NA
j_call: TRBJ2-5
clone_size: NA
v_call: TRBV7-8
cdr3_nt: TGTGCCAGCAGCCCAACCCCTCGGACAGTTGGGAGAGAAGAGACCCAGTACTTC
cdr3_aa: CASSPTPRTVGREETQYF

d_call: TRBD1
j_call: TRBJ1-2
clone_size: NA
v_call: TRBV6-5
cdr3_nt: TGTGCCAGCAGACAAAAAACAGGGGGCCCGGGCGGCTACACCTTC
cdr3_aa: CASRQKTGGPGGYTF

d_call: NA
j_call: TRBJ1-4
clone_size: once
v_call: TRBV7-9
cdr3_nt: TGTGCCAGCAGCTTAGGCGTAACAGTCCATCGTTTT
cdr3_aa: CASSLGVTVHRF

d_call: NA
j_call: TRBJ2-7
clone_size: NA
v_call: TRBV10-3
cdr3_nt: TGTGCCATCAGGAGCGAGGAGGCACTAGTCTCCTACGAGCAGTACTTC
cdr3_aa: CAIRSEEALVSYEQYF

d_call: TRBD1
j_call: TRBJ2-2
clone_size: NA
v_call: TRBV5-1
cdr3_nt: TGCGCCAGTAGGGACAGGGTTAACACCGGGGAGCTGTTTTTT
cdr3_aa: CASRDRVNTGELFF

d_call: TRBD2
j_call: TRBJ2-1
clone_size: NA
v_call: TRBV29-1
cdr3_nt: TGCAGCGTCCTCGGGACTAGCGGGAGGGCTAACCATTTAAATGAGCAGTTCTTC
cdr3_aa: CSVLGTSGRANHLNEQFF

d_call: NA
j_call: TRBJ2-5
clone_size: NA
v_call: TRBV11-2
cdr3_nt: TGTGCCAGCAGCTCTGGACTTTTACAAGAGACCCAGTACTTC
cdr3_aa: CASSSGLLQETQYF

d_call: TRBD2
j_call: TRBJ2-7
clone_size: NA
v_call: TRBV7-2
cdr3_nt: TGTGCCAGCAGCTTAGGGGGGCTAGCGGGCGCCTACTGCTCCTACGAGCAGTACTTC
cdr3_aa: CASSLGGLAGAYCSYEQYF

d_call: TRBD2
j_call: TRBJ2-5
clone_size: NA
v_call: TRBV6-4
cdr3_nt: TGTGCCAGCAGTGAACTAGGGACTACCCAAGAGACCCAGTACTTC
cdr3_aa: CASSELGTTQETQYF

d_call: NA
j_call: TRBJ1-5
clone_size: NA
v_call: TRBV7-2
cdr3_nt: TGTGCCAGCAGCTTAGTTTGGGACACCGACAATCAGCCCCAGCATTTT
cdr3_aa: CASSLVWDTDNQPQHF

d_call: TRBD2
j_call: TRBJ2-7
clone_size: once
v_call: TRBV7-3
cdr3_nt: TGTGCCAGCAGCTTAAACGGGGCTAGCGGAAGTACGTTGGAGCAGTACTTC
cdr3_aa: CASSLNGASGSTLEQYF

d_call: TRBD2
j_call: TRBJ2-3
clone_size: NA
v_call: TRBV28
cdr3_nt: TGTGCCAGCAGTCCCCAGAGAGCGGGAGGGGCAGATACGCAGTATTTT
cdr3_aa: CASSPQRAGGADTQYF

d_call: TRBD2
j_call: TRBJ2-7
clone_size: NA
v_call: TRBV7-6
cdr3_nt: TGTGCCAGCAGCTTAGCGTCGGTAGCGGGAACCTCCTACGAGCAGTACTTC
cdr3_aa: CASSLASVAGTSYEQYF

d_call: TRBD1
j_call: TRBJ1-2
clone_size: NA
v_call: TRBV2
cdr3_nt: TGTGCCAGCAGTGGACAGGGGGCGGGAGGCTACACCTTC
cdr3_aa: CASSGQGAGGYTF

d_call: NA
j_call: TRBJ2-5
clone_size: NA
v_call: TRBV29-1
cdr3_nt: TGCAGCGTTGAAGGGGGCGTTAAGACACAAGAGACCCAGTACTTC
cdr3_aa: CSVEGGVKTQETQYF

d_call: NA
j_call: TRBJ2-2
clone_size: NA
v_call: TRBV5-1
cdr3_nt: TGCGCCAGCAGCCCGTTAACGAACACCGGGGAGCTGTTTTTT
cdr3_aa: CASSPLTNTGELFF

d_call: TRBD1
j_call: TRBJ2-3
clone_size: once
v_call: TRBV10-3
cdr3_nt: TGTGCCATCAAGGCAGGGGGAGATACGCAGTATTTT
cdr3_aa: CAIKAGGDTQYF

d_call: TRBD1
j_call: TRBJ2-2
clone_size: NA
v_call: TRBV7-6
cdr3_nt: TGTGCCAGCAGCTTACCCCGTGGGACAGGGAAGTCGAGAACCACCGGGGAGCTGTTTTTT
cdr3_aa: CASSLPRGTGKSRTTGELFF

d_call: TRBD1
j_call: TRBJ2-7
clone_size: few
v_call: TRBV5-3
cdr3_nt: TGTGCCAGAAGCCCGAGGGACAGCCCGAACTACGAGCAGTACTTC
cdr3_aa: CARSPRDSPNYEQYF

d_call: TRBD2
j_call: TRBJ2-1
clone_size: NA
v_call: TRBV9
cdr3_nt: TGTGCCAGCAGCGAACCCCACGGGTCCGCCCTAGCGGGAGTTTTGGATGAGCAGTTCTTC
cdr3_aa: CASSEPHGSALAGVLDEQFF

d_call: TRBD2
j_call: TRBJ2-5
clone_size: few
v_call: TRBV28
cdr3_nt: TGTGCCAGCAGCCGCTCTAGCGGGATCGTGACCCAGTACTTC
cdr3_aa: CASSRSSGIVTQYF

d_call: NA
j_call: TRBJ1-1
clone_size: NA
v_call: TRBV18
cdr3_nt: TGTGCCAGCTCACCAGACAGTTCTGAAGCTTTCTTT
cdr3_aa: CASSPDSSEAFF

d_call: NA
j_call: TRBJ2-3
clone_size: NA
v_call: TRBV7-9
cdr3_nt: TGTGCCAGCAGCTTAGTCTCTAGCTCTAGCACAGATACGCAGTATTTT
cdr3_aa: CASSLVSSSSTDTQYF

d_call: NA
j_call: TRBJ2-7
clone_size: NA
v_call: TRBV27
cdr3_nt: TGTGCCAGCAGTTCAATAGGAGCTACCTCCTACGAGCAGTACTTC
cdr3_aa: CASSSIGATSYEQYF

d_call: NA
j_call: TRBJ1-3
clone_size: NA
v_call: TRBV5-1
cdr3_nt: TGCGCCAGCAGCTTTCAGGGCTCTGGAAACACCATATATTTT
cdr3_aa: CASSFQGSGNTIYF

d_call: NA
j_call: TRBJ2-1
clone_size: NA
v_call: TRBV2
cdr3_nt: TGTGCCAGCAAGATAGCGCAATCCTACAATGAGCAGTTCTTC
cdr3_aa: CASKIAQSYNEQFF

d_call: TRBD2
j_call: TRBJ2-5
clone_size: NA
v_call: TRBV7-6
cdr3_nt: TGTGCCAGCAGCTTGCGAGCGGGGGGGGTAAAAGAGACCCAGTACTTC
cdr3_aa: CASSLRAGGVKETQYF

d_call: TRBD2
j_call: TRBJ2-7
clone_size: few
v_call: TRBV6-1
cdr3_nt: TGTGCCAGCCAACCCGGGGCTAGCGGGGGTTACGAGCAGTACTTC
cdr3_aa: CASQPGASGGYEQYF

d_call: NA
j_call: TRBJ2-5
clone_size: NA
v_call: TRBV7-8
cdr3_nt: TGTGCCAGCAGCTTAGGGACAGCCTTAAGCGAGACCCAGTACTTC
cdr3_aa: CASSLGTALSETQYF

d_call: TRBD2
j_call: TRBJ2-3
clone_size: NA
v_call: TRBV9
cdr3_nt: TGTGCCAGCAGCGGCGGACTAGCGGGGGGGCGGACAGATACGCAGTATTTT
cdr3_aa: CASSGGLAGGRTDTQYF

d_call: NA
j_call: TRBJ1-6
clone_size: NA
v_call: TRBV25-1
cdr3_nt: TGTGCCAGCAGTGACGACACGCAGAATTCACCCCTCCACTTT
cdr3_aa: CASSDDTQNSPLHF

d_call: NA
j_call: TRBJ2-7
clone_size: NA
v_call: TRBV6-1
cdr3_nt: TGTGCCAGCAGTGCCGGGACACAGACCTACGAGCAGTACTTC
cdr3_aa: CASSAGTQTYEQYF

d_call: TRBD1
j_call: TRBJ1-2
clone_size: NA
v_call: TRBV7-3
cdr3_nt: TGTGCCAGCAGCCCTGACAGGGGGCATGGCTACACCTTC
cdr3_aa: CASSPDRGHGYTF

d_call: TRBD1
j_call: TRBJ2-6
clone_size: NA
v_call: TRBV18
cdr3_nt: TGTGCCAGCTCACCCGCGGACAGGGCTCCTGGGGCCAACGTCCTGACTTTC
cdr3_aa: CASSPADRAPGANVLTF